Listed below are T cell receptor beta chains from one sample, sequenced in a study of cytomegalovirus exposure and HLA in healthy donors. Clones were sequenced by immunoSEQ multiplex PCR, and TCRdb holds only the in-frame ones, with some missing. Of tens of thousands of clones listed, roughly four fifths are singletons. The source material was PBMCs. The origin of the receptors is a man between 18 and 35 years old in good health and CMV-seronegative. Each CDR3 is given with its conserved first and last residue. Size is stated for part of the rows, as once, few or many counts, or as a class when the clone is expanded.

abundance	v_gene	j_gene	CDR3aa
.	TRBV7-2	TRBJ1-5	CASSLVPGQGNQPQHF
.	TRBV19	TRBJ1-2	CASTVDRELGYTF
.	TRBV7-9	TRBJ1-1	CASSLDLSTEAFF
.	TRBV15	TRBJ2-2	CATSLRAGIGGEVKGRELFF
.	TRBV4-1	TRBJ2-1	CASSKPGQGGDEQFF
.	TRBV25-1	TRBJ2-7	CATNSNSYEQYF
.	TRBV9	TRBJ2-1	CASSVGFRLAGSGNEQFF
.	TRBV5-1	TRBJ2-7	CASSFRTSGGPTYEQYF
.	TRBV7-2	TRBJ1-6	CASSPESSYNSPLHF
few	TRBV4-2	TRBJ2-6	CASSQTGGSGANVLTF
.	TRBV29-1	TRBJ1-6	CSVGQGHDSPLHF